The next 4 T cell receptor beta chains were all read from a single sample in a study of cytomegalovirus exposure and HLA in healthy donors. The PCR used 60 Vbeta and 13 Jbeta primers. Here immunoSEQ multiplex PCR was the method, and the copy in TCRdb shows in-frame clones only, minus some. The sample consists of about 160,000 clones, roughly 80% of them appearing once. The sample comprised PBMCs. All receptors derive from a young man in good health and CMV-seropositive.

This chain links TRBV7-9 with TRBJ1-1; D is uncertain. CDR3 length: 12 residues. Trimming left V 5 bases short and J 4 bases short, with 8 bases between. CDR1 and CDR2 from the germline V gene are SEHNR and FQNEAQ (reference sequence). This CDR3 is CASSLVLTEAFF. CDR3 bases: TGTGCCAGCAGCCTTGTACTCACTGAAGCTTTCTTT.

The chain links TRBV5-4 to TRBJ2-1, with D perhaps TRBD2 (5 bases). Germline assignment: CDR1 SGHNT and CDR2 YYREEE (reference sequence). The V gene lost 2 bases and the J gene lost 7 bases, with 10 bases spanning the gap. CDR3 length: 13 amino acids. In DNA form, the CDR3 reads TGTGCCAGCAGCTTTCGAGGGTCGAATGAGCAGTTCTTC. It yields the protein CASSFRGSNEQFF.

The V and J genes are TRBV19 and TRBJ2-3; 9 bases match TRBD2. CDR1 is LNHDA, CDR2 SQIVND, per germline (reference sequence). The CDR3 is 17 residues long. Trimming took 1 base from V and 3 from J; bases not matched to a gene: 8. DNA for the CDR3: TGTGCCAGTAGTATAGTCCGGGCTAGCGGGATAACAGATACGCAGTATTTT. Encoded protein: CASSIVRASGITDTQYF.

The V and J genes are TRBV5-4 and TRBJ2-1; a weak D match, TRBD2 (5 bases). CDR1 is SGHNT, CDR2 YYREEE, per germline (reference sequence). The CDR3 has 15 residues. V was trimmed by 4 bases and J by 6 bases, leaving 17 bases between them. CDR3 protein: CASSQPSRASNEQFF. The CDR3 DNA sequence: TGTGCCAGCAGCCAACCATCGAGGGCTAGCAATGAGCAGTTCTTC. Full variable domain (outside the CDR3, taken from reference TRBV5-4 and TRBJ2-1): ETGVTQSPTHLIKTRGQQVTLRCSSQSGHNTVSWYQQALGQGPQFIFQYYREEENGRGNFPPRFSGLQFPNYSSELNVNALELDDSALYLCASSQPSRASNEQFFGPGTRLTVL.